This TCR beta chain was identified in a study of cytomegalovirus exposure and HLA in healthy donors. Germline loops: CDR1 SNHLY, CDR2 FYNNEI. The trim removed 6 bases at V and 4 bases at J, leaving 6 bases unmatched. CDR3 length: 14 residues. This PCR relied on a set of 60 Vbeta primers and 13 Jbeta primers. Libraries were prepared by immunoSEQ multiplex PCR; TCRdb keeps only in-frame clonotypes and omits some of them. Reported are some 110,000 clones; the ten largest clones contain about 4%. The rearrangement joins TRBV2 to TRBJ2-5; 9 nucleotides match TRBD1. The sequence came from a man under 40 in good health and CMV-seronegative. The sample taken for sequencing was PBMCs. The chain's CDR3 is CASRPGTGRETQYF. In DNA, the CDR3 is TGTGCCAGCAGGCCTGGGACAGGGCGAGAGACCCAGTACTTC.